This T cell receptor (beta chain) was obtained from a study of OX40 agonist ivuxolimab in advanced cancers. Across the whole study: In this cohort, patients received ivuxolimab, an agonistic anti-OX40 (CD134) antibody. Study findings and constraints: In a subset of nonresponders, normalized T-cell clonal expansion was also low. No antigen was identified for the clonally expanded peripheral T cells. At 0.1 to 3.0 mg/kg, CD4+ and CD8+ blood T cells expanded clonally by week 6.

Germline V CDR1 and CDR2: MGHRA, YSYEKL. The J segment lost 2 bases and the V segment lost 1 base, leaving 5 bases of the junction unmatched. This CDR3 is built from 15 residues. Assay: immunoSEQ multiplex PCR; the TCRdb copy retains only in-frame clones and omits some. The sample has tens of thousands of clones, more than 85% seen once. In the case of this clone: Its antigen is as yet unknown.

Sequences were derived from CD4+ or CD8+ T cells sorted from blood, sampled in a trial of the OX40 agonist ivuxolimab. The TCR sequence derives from an adult with an advanced solid tumor such as melanoma, head and neck, liver or kidney cancer. V and J are TRBV4-1 and TRBJ2-7; TRBD1 matches at 7 bases. The CDR3 region is CASSQGQGGPYEQYF. The CDR3 nucleotides are TGCGCCAGCAGCCAAGGTCAAGGGGGCCCCTACGAGCAGTACTTC.